What follows are 2 T cell receptor beta chains derived from one specimen sequenced in a study of shared clonotypes between healthy human individuals. Profiling relied on immunoSEQ multiplex PCR, and the TCRdb table lists in-frame clones only, not all of them. Of about half a million clones listed, approximately 85% are singletons. Sequences were obtained from PBMCs. These receptor sequences come from a woman between 40 and 50 years old in good health. Some clones in this sample may be carry-over from other donors' samples.

The chain carries TRBV5-1 and TRBJ2-7; 8 nucleotides match TRBD2. Germline V gene lookup returns CDR1 SGHRS and CDR2 YFSETQ. The CDR3 runs to 12 residues. The V and J ends lost 5 bases and 5 bases, in that order; junction bases with no gene match: 3. CDR3 loop: CASSLTSDEQYF. CDR3 in DNA: TGCGCCAGCAGTCTGACTAGCGACGAGCAGTACTTC.

The V gene is TRBV27, the J gene TRBJ1-3, with D perhaps TRBD1 (5 bases). Germline CDR1 is MNHEY and CDR2 is SMNVEV (reference sequence). The CDR3 is made up of 14 amino acids. Deletions cut 8 bases from V and 2 bases from J, with 13 bases between. For the CDR3, the DNA is TGTGCCAGCTCTCCTCTGGGACCTGGAAACACCATATATTTT. Translated: CASSPLGPGNTIYF.